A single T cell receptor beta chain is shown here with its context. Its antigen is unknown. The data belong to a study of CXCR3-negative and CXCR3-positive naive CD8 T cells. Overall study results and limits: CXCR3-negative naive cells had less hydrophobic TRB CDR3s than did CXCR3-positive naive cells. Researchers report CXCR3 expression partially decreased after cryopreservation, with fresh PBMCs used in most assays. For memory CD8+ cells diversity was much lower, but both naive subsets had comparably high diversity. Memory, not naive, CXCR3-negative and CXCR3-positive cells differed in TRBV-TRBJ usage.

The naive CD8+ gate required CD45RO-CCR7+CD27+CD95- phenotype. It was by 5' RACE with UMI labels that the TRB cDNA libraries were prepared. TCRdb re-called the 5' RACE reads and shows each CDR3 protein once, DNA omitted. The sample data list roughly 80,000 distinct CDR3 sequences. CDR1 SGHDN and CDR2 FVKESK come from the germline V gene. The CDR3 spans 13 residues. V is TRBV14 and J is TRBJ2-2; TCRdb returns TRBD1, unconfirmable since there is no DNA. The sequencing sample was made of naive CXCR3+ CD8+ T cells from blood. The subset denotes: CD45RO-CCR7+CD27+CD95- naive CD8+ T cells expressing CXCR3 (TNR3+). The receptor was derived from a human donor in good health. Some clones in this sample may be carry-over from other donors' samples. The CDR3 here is CARWDTNTGELFF.